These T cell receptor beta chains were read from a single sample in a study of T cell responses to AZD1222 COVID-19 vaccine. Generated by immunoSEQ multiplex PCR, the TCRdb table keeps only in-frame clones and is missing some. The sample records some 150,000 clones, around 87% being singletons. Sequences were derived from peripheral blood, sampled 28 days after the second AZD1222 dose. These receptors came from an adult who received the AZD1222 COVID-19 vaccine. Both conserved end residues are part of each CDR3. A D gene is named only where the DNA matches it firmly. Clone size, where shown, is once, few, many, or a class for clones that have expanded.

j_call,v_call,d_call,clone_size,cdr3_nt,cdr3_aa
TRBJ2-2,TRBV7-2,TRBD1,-,TGTGCCAGCAGATCCAGACAGGGGAACACCGGGGAGCTGTTTTTT,CASRSRQGNTGELFF
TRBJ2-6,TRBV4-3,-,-,TGCGCCAGCAGCCAAGTGCACTCTGGGGCCAACGTCCTGACTTTC,CASSQVHSGANVLTF
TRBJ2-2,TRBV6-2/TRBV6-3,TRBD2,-,TGTGCCAGCAGCCGGGGGACTAGCGGTAACACCGGGGAGCTGTTTTTT,CASSRGTSGNTGELFF
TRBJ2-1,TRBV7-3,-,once,TGTGCCAGCAGTGACAGCGGAAGCTCCTACAATGAGCAGTTCTTC,CASSDSGSSYNEQFF
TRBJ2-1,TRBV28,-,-,TGTGCCAGCACGAAAGGTTATGGCGGGGACTACAATGAGCAGTTCTTC,CASTKGYGGDYNEQFF
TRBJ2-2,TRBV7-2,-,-,TGTGCCAGCAGCCAAGGACCACTGAACACCGGGGAGCTGTTTTTT,CASSQGPLNTGELFF
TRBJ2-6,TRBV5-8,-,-,TGTGCCAGCAGCTTGGTAGGGGCTGGGGCCAACGTCCTGACTTTC,CASSLVGAGANVLTF
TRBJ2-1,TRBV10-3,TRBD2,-,TGTGCCATCAGTGGGGGACTAGCGGGAGGAGAAAATGAGCAGTTCTTC,CAISGGLAGGENEQFF
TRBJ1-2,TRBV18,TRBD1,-,TGTGCCAGCTCCCCAACCGGGACAGGTTTACGTTGGACCTTC,CASSPTGTGLRWTF
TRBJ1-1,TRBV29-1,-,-,TGCAGCCCTCACAGGGAAGGGAGAGCTTTCTTT,CSPHREGRAFF
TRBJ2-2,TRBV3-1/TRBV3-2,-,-,TGTGCCAGCAGCCCCCGGCGGCACGCCGGGGAGCTGTTTTTT,CASSPRRHAGELFF
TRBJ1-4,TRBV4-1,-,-,TGCGCCAGCAGCCAAGTTTGGCAGGTAGAAGAAAAACTGTTTTTT,CASSQVWQVEEKLFF
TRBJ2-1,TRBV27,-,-,TGTGCCAGCAGTCCGTCGTCGGGTAGTTTTACCTACAATGAGCAGTTCTTC,CASSPSSGSFTYNEQFF
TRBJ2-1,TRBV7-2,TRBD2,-,TGTGCCAGCAGCCGGGGAGGGCCGAACAATGAGCAGTTCTTC,CASSRGGPNNEQFF
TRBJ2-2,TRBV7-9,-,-,TGTGCCAGCAGCCTGCGGGACAGCACCGGGGAGCTGTTTTTT,CASSLRDSTGELFF
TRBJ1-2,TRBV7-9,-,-,TGTGCCAGCAGCCCCGGGGGGGCCAACTATGGCTACACCTTC,CASSPGGANYGYTF
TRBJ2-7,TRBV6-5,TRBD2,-,TGTGCCAGCAGGCGGGAGAAAGGGTACGAGCAGTACTTC,CASRREKGYEQYF
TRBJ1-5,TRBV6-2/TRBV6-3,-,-,TGTGCCAGCAGTTACCAGGGGAGCGGTCAGCCCCAGCATTTT,CASSYQGSGQPQHF
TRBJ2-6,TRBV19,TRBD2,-,TGTGCCAGTAGGCCCCTAGCGGGCAGCTCTGGGGCCAACGTCCTGACTTTC,CASRPLAGSSGANVLTF
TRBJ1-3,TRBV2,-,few,TGTGCCAGCAGTGGTGTGGGTAGAAACACCATATATTTT,CASSGVGRNTIYF
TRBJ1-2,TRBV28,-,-,TGTGCCAGCGGTCAGGGCCCTCCTAACTATGGCTACACCTTC,CASGQGPPNYGYTF
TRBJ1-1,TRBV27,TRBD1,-,TGTGCCAGCAGCCTTACCGGACAGGGGTACACTGAAGCTTTCTTT,CASSLTGQGYTEAFF
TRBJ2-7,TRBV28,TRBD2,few,TGTGCCAGCAGTTTGCCTAGCGGGACCTACGAGCAGTACTTC,CASSLPSGTYEQYF
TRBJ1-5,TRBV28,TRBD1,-,TGTGCCAGCAGTAAAAGACAGGGGGCGAGCAATCAGCCCCAGCATTTT,CASSKRQGASNQPQHF
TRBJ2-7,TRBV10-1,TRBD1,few,TGCGCCAGCTTAAATCCTCAGGGGGCAGGCTATCCCTCCCACGAGCAGTACTTC,CASLNPQGAGYPSHEQYF
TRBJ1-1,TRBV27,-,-,TGTGCCAGCAGTTTAGGGGGGAGCACTGAAGCTTTCTTT,CASSLGGSTEAFF
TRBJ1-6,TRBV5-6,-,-,TGTGCCAGCAGCTTCCCGGACAGCAATAATTCACCCCTCCACTTT,CASSFPDSNNSPLHF